This TCR beta chain derives from a study of OX40 agonist ivuxolimab in advanced cancers. This clone has just one count. Sequenced by immunoSEQ multiplex PCR; TCRdb stores in-frame clones only, minus some. The repertoire consists of around 9,900 clones, with approximately 66% occurring once and the leading ten covering roughly 24%. This CDR3 contains 14 residues. The germline V and J ends were trimmed by 4 bases and 0 bases, with 10 bases remaining between them. Germline V gives CDR1 GTSNPN, CDR2 SVGIG (reference sequence). The origin of this receptor is an adult with an advanced solid tumor such as melanoma, head and neck, liver or kidney cancer. Source: CD4+ or CD8+ T cells sorted from blood, taken in a trial of the OX40 agonist ivuxolimab. The chain is built from TRBV30 and TRBJ2-1; weak D call: TRBD1 (6 bases). The CDR3 DNA sequence: TGTGCCTGGAATCGACAGGACTCCTACAATGAGCAGTTCTTC. Amino acid sequence: CAWNRQDSYNEQFF.